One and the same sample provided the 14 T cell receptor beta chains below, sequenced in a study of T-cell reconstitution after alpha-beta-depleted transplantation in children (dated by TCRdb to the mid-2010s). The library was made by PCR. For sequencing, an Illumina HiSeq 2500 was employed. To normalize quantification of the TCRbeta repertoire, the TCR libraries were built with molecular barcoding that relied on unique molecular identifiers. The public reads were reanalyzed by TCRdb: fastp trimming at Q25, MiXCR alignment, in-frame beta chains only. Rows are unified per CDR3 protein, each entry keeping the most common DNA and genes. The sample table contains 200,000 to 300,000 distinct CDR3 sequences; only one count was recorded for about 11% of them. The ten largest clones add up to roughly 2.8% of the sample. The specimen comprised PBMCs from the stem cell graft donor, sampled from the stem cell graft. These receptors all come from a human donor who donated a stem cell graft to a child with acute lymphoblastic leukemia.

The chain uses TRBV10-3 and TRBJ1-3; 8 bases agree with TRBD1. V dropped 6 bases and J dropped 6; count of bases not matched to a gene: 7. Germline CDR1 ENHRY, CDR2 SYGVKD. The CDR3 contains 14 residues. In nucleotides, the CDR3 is TGTGCCATCAGGGTGACAGGGGACTCAAACACCATATATTTT. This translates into CAIRVTGDSNTIYF.

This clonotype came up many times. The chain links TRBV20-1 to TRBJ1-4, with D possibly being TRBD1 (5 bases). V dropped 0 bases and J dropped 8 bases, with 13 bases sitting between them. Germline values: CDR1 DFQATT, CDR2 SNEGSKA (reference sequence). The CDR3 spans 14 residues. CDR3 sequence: CSARDPQGGEKLFF. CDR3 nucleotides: TGCAGTGCTAGAGATCCCCAGGGCGGGGAAAAACTGTTTTTT.

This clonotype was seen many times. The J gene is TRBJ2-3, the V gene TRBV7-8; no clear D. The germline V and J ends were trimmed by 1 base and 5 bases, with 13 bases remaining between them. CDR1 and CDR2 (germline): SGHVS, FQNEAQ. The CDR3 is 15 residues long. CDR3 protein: CASSLVMGYGDTQYF. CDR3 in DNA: TGTGCCAGCAGCTTAGTAATGGGGTATGGAGATACGCAGTATTTT.

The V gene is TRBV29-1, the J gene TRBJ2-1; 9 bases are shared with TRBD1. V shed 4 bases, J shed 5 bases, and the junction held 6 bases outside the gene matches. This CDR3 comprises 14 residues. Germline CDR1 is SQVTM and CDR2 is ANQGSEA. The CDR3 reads CSVVAGQGHNEQFF. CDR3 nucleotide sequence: TGCAGCGTTGTCGCGGGACAGGGCCACAATGAGCAGTTCTTC.

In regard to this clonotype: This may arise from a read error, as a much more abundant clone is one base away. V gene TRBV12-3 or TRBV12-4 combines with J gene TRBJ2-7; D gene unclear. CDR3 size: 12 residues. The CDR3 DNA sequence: TGTGCCAGCAGTCTCGGACGGGCCGAGCACTACTTC. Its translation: CASSLGRAEHYF.

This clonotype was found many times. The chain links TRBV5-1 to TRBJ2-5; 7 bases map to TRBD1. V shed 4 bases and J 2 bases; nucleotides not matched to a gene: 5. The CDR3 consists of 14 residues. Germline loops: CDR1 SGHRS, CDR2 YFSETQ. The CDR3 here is CASSGRTGQETQYF. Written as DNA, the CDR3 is TGCGCCAGCAGCGGACGGACAGGACAAGAGACCCAGTACTTC.

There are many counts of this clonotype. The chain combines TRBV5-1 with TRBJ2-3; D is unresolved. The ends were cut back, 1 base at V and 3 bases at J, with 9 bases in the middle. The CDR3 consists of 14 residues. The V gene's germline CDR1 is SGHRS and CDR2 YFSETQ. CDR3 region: CASSLSILTDTQYF. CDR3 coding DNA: TGCGCCAGCAGCTTGTCCATTTTGACAGATACGCAGTATTTT.

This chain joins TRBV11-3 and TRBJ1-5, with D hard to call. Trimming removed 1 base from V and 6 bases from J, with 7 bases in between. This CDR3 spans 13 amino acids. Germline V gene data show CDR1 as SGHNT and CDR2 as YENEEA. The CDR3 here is CASSLGPTQPQHF. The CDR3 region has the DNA TGTGCCAGCAGCTTAGGACCCACTCAGCCCCAGCATTTT.

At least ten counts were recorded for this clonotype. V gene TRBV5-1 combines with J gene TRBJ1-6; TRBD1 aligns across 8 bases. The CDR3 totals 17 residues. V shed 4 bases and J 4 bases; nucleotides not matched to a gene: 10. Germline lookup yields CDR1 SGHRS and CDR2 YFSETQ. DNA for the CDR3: TGCGCCAGCAGCGCCGGGACAGGCCGATATTATAATTCACCCCTCCACTTT. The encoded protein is CASSAGTGRYYNSPLHF.

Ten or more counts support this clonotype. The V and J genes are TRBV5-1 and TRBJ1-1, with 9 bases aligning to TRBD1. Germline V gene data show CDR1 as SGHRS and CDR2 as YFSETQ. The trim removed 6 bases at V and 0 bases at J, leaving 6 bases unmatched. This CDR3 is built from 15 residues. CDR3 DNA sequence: TGCGCCAGCATCGGACAGGGGCGGCTGAACACTGAAGCTTTCTTT. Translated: CASIGQGRLNTEAFF.

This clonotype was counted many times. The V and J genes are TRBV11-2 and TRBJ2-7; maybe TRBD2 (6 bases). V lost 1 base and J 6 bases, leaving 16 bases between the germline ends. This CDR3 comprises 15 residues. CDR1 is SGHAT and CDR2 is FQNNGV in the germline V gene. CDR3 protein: CASSLGGTLRSEQYF. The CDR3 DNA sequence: TGTGCCAGCAGCTTAGGGGGGACTCTACGAAGCGAGCAGTACTTC.

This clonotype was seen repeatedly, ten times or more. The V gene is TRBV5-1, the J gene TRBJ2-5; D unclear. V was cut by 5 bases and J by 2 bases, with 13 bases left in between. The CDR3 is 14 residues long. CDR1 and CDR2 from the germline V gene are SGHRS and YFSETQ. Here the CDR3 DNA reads TGCGCCAGCAGGAATCATCCCCCGCAAGAGACCCAGTACTTC. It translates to CASRNHPPQETQYF. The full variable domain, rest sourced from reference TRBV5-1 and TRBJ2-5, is KAGVTQTPRYLIKTRGQQVTLSCSPISGHRSVSWYQQTPGQGLQFLFEYFSETQRNKGNFPGRFSGRQFSNSRSEMNVSTLELGDSALYLCASRNHPPQETQYFGPGTRLLVL.

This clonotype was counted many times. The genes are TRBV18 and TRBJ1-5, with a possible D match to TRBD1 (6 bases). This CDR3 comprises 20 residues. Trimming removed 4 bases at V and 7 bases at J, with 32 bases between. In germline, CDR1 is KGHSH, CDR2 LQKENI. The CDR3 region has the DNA TGTGCCAGCTCACTTCGCGCGAGAACAGGGTCCCCCCCAAGGTCACAGCCCCAGCATTTT. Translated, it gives CASSLRARTGSPPRSQPQHF.

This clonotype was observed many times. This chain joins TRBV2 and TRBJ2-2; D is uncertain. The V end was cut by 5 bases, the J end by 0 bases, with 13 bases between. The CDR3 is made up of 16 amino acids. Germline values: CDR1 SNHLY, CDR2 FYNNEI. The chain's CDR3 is CASSKSRISNTGELFF. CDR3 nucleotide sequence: TGTGCCAGCAGTAAAAGCAGGATATCGAACACCGGGGAGCTGTTTTTT. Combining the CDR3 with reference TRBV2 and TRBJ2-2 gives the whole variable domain EPEVTQTPSHQVTQMGQEVILRCVPISNHLYFYWYRQILGQKVEFLVSFYNNEISEKSEIFDDQFSVERPDGSNFTLKIRSTKLEDSAMYFCASSKSRISNTGELFFGEGSRLTVL.